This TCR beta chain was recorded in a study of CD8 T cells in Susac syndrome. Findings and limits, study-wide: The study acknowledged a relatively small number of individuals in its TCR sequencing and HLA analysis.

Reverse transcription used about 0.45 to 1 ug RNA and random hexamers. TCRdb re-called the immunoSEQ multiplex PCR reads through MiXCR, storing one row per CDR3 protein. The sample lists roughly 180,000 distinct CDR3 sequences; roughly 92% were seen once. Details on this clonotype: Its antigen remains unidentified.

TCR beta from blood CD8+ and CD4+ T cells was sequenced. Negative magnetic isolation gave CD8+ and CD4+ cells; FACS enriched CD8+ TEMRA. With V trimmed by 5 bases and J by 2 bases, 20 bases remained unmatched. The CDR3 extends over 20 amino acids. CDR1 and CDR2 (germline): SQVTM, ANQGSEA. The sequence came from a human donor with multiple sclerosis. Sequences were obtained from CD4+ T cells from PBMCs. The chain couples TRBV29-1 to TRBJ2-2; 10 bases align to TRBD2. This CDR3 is CSVLWGQASGGPQNTGELFF. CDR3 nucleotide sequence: TGCAGCGTTCTATGGGGACAAGCTAGCGGGGGCCCGCAAAACACCGGGGAGCTGTTTTTT.